This TCR beta chain comes out of a study of tumor and adjacent non-tumor tissue in lung cancer (dated by TCRdb to the late 2010s). For the study in its entirety: Patients with adenocarcinoma (approximately 11), squamous cell carcinoma (2) and small cell lung cancer (1) were included in the cohort. For each patient, one tumor sample and one normal lung sample were taken, giving 25 to 30 paired specimens that underwent TCRbeta CDR3 sequencing. The study compared bulk TCRbeta repertoires from lung tumor tissue and matched distant non-tumor lung tissue of some 16 lung cancer patients. The roughly 15 patients were aged about 31 to 76 years, included around ten men and 5 women, and had TNM stage I to III disease. Sequencing produced 130 million or so productive TCRbeta reads in total, an average of about 4.5 million reads per sample.

RNA was isolated from bulk, unsorted tissue, and RNA quality was assessed with a NanoDrop ND-1000 and an Agilent 2100. The normal lung samples consisted of distant non-tumor tissue collected more than 3 cm from the tumor edge. Donors were newly diagnosed lung cancer patients admitted for thoracic surgery in China between August and November 2014, without prior chemotherapy. Patients with previous radiotherapy or chemotherapy, or with another concurrent cancer, were excluded from the study. Pieces of surgical tissue measuring about 1-2 cm3 were kept in RNAlater solution and stored at -80 degrees C until use. Libraries were built with multiplex PCR. The run used an Illumina HiSeq 2500. TCRbeta libraries were built by three rounds of nested PCR using primers (Table S4), following protocols modified from ARM-PCR. Before sequencing, PCR products in the 200-500 bp range were cut out of the gel and cleaned up using the QIAquick gel extraction kit. As for the original processing: Trimmomatic was used to clean the reads, FLASH was used to merge the reads into complete CDR3 sequences, and MiTCR was used to assign the reads to V(D)J germline segments. Clonal diversity was computed as the inverse Simpson's index with VDJtools. Productive reads were defined as in-frame sequences without a premature stop codon. In TCRdb, the public reads were trimmed at Q25 with fastp and aligned with MiXCR, with productive beta chains retained. Each entry is one CDR3 protein sequence, shown with its most common DNA and genes. TCRdb's processing, not the authors' own work, is the source of the V and J calls. The sample has about 77,000 distinct CDR3 sequences on record, 76% of them singletons. Together, the top ten hold approximately 40% of the sample.

Broad study findings and their caveats: Significantly higher TCR diversity (inverse Simpson) was observed in tumor tissue than in normal lung tissue (approximately 440 vs 150, P = 0.0075, Mann-Whitney U test). TCR diversity was significantly higher in younger patients, and higher tumor TCR diversity was associated with shorter overall and disease-free survival. Because peripheral blood was not sequenced, blood TCRbeta repertoires in the lung cancer patients of the study were not examined. The sequencing platform is not named in the methods, and unique molecular identifiers are not mentioned. The top 100 clones accounted for a significantly larger cumulative portion of the repertoire in normal lung than in tumor tissue. The cohort had only around 14 patients, and the authors noted that larger samples and more detailed clinical data are needed.

As to this clonotype: The antigen this receptor binds is unknown. Per-base qualities were not stored, and no clone one base away is much larger.

The germline V gene yields MNHEY for CDR1 and SVGAGI for CDR2. V is shortened by 5 bases, J by 5 bases, and the region joining them spans 18 bases. The CDR3 covers 15 residues, taking in both the cysteine and the phenylalanine. Only the CDR3 region is kept as DNA, spanning 45 bases read in frame from base 1. The rearrangement combines TRBV6-5 with TRBJ1-2, with a weak D call of TRBD1 (6 bases match). This TCR came from a man aged 70 or older with non-small cell lung cancer. Sequenced material: distant non-tumor lung tissue. In nucleotides, the sequence is TGTGCCAGCAGTCCTACAGGGATGGGGGCTTATGGCTACACCTTC. Its translation reads: CASSPTGMGAYGYTF.